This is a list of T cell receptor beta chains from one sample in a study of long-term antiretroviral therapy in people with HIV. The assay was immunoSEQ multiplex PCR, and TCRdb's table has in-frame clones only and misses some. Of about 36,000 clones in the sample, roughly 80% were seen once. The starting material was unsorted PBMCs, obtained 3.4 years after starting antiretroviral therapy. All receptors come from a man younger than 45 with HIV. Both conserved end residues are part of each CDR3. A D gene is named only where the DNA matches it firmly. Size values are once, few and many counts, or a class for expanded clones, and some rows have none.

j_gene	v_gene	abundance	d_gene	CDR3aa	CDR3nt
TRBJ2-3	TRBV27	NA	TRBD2	CASAKRELGTDTQYF	TGTGCCAGCGCTAAGCGGGAGCTCGGCACAGATACGCAGTATTTT
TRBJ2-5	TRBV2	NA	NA	CASIGNQKETQYF	TGTGCCAGCATCGGGAACCAAAAAGAGACCCAGTACTTC
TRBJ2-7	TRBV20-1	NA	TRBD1	CSAQQGARSYF	TGCAGTGCCCAACAGGGGGCGAGGTCGTACTTC
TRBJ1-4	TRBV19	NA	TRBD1	CASSTIAGTGDEKLFF	TGTGCCAGTAGTACTATCGCCGGGACAGGGGATGAAAAACTGTTTTTT
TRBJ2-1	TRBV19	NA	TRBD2	CASSAQQREGAFF	TGTGCCAGTAGCGCCCAACAGCGGGAGGGAGCGTTCTTC
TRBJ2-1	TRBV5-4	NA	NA	CASSPDWNEQFF	TGTGCCAGCAGTCCCGACTGGAATGAGCAGTTCTTC
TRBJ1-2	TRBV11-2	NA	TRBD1	CASSSRQGGGYTF	TGTGCCAGCAGCTCCCGACAGGGAGGTGGCTACACCTTC
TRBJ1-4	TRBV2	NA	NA	CASGGRDEKLFF	TGTGCCAGCGGGGGCCGAGATGAAAAACTGTTTTTT
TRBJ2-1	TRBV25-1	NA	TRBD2	CASSEEVGGFHEQFF	TGTGCCAGCAGTGAAGAGGTGGGAGGGTTTCATGAGCAGTTCTTC
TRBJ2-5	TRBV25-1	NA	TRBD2	CASSEKAGGRGETQYF	TGTGCCAGCAGTGAAAAAGCGGGAGGCCGGGGGGAGACCCAGTACTTC
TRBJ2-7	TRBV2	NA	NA	CASRVTYEQYF	TGTGCCAGCCGGGTAACCTACGAGCAGTACTTC
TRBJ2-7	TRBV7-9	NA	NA	CASEDDYEQYF	TGTGCCAGCGAGGATGATTACGAGCAGTACTTC
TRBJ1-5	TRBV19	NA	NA	CASSKWTGGGNQPQHF	TGTGCCAGTAGTAAGTGGACGGGGGGCGGCAATCAGCCCCAGCATTTT
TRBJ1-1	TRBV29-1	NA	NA	CSVEPNRAEAFF	TGCAGCGTTGAGCCCAACAGGGCTGAAGCTTTCTTT
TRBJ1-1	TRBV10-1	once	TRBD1	CASSESEGAMNTEAFF	TGCGCCAGCAGTGAATCGGAGGGGGCTATGAACACTGAAGCTTTCTTT
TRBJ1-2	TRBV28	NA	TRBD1	CASRGQGARGYTF	TGTGCCAGCAGGGGACAGGGGGCGAGAGGCTACACCTTC
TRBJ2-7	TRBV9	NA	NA	CASSVAGASYEQYF	TGTGCCAGCAGCGTAGCGGGAGCTTCCTACGAGCAGTACTTC
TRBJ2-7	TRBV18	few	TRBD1	CASSPQGQGIHEQYF	TGTGCCAGCTCCCCTCAGGGACAGGGGATCCACGAGCAGTACTTC
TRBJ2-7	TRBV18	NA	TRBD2	CASSPPAGGTHEQYF	TGTGCCAGCTCACCACCCGCGGGAGGGACCCACGAGCAGTACTTC
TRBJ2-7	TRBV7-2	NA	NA	CASSPQGGAGNHEQYF	TGTGCCAGCAGCCCCCAGGGGGGGGCAGGGAACCACGAGCAGTACTTC
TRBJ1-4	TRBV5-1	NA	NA	CASSFTGFNEKLFF	TGCGCCAGCAGCTTTACAGGGTTTAATGAAAAACTGTTTTTT
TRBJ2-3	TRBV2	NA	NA	CASMRTAGTDTQYF	TGTGCCAGCATGCGGACGGCGGGGACAGATACGCAGTATTTT
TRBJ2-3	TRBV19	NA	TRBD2	CASSKTGGTTDTQYF	TGTGCCAGTAGTAAAACGGGAGGTACCACAGATACGCAGTATTTT
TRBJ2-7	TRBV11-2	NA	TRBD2	CASSPWPAGGLEQYF	TGTGCCAGCAGCCCGTGGCCAGCGGGAGGGCTTGAGCAGTACTTC
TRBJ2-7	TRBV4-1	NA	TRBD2	CASSPTGGGTYEQYF	TGCGCCAGCAGCCCGACGGGAGGCGGCACCTACGAGCAGTACTTC
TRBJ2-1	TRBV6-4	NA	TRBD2	CASSALAASYNEQFF	TGTGCCAGCAGCGCACTAGCGGCATCCTACAATGAGCAGTTCTTC
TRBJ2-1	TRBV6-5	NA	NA	CASTPTGRSEQFF	TGTGCCAGCACCCCCACAGGGAGAAGTGAGCAGTTCTTC
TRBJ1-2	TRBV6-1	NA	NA	CASSEEEARNYGYTF	TGTGCCAGCAGTGAGGAGGAGGCCCGTAACTATGGCTACACCTTC
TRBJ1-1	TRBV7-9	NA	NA	CASSLVSEAEAFF	TGTGCCAGCAGCTTAGTGAGCGAGGCTGAAGCTTTCTTT
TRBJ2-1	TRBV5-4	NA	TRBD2	CASSLTGRRTYNEQFF	TGTGCCAGCAGCTTAACCGGGAGGCGGACCTACAATGAGCAGTTCTTC
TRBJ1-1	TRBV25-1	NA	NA	CASGNSNTEAFF	TGTGCCAGCGGTAACTCGAACACTGAAGCTTTCTTT
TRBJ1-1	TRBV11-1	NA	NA	CASTDRNTEAFF	TGTGCCAGCACGGACAGGAACACTGAAGCTTTCTTT
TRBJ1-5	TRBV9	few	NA	CASSVGSQNQPQHF	TGTGCCAGCAGCGTAGGCAGCCAGAATCAGCCCCAGCATTTT
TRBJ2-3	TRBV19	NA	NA	CASSWNTDTQYF	TGTGCCAGTTCGTGGAACACAGATACGCAGTATTTT
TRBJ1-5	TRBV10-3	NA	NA	CAISVLAGEHQPQHF	TGTGCCATCAGTGTTTTGGCAGGGGAACATCAGCCCCAGCATTTT
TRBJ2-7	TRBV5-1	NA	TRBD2	CASSLGGSTRYEQYF	TGCGCCAGCAGCTTGGGCGGGAGTACAAGATACGAGCAGTACTTC
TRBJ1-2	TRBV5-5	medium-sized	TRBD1	CASSYRTGWDGYTF	TGTGCCAGCAGCTATCGGACAGGGTGGGATGGCTACACCTTC
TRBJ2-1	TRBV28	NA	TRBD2	CASSTGTSGYEQFF	TGTGCCAGCAGTACCGGGACTAGCGGCTATGAGCAGTTCTTC
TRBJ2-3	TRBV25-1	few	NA	CASSDPRWGTDTQYF	TGTGCCAGCAGTGACCCGCGGTGGGGCACAGATACGCAGTATTTT
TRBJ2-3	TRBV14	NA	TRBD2	CASSQNSGSIDTQYF	TGTGCCAGCAGCCAAAATAGCGGGAGTATAGATACGCAGTATTTT